The 9 T cell receptor beta chains reported below all come from one sample, sequenced in a study of blood T cell repertoires in COVID-19. Clones were sequenced by immunoSEQ multiplex PCR, and TCRdb holds only the in-frame ones, with some missing. The repertoire holds 250,000 to 350,000 clones, 86% seen once, with around 13% in the top ten. Material: peripheral blood. These receptors were collected from a woman aged 65 to 85 with COVID-19, enrolled during active disease.

The genes are TRBV27 and TRBJ2-7, with 7 bases lining up with TRBD1. V trimming: 6 bases; J trimming: 3 bases; junction bases outside the gene matches: 5. CDR3 size: 13 residues. Germline V gives CDR1 MNHEY, CDR2 SMNVEV (reference sequence). The CDR3, as DNA: TGTGCCAGCAGGTTGACAGGGAGCTACGAGCAGTACTTC. Protein: CASRLTGSYEQYF.

There are a few counts of this clone. This chain uses TRBV2 with TRBJ1-2, with 9 bases matching TRBD1. The CDR3 totals 13 residues. Germline trimming cut 7 bases from V and 3 bases from J; bases unmatched to any gene: 3. CDR1 is SNHLY, CDR2 FYNNEI, per germline. CDR3 in amino acids: CASTRDRDYGYTF. The CDR3 coding sequence is TGTGCCAGCACCAGGGACAGGGACTATGGCTACACCTTC.

The chain couples TRBV24-1 to TRBJ1-2; no clear D. CDR3 length: 14 residues. The germline CDR1 and CDR2 sequences are KGHDR and SFDVKD. V dropped 0 bases and J dropped 5 bases, with 9 bases sitting between them. CDR3 amino acids: CATSDLWREYGYTF. The DNA of the CDR3 is TGTGCCACCAGTGATTTGTGGAGGGAATATGGCTACACCTTC.

The chain carries TRBV30 and TRBJ1-3; tentatively, D is TRBD1 (6 bases). V lost 8 bases and J lost 0, with 11 bases in between. The CDR3 has 13 amino acids. The germline CDR1 and CDR2 sequences are GTSNPN and SVGIG (reference sequence). The DNA of the CDR3 is TGTGCCGGGGCGGACAGCTCTGGAAACACCATATATTTT. The encoded protein is CAGADSSGNTIYF.

This chain links TRBV7-2 with TRBJ2-7; D gene ambiguous. CDR3 length: 12 residues. V dropped 0 bases and J dropped 5 bases, with 5 bases sitting between them. The germline V gene has CDR1 SGHTA and CDR2 FQGNSA. The CDR3 spells CASSLAGDEQYF. DNA of the CDR3: TGTGCCAGCAGCTTAGCGGGCGACGAGCAGTACTTC.

The chain is built from TRBV29-1 and TRBJ2-7; 8 bases match TRBD1. Germline V gene data show CDR1 as SQVTM and CDR2 as ANQGSEA. The CDR3 has 12 amino acids. V gave up 7 bases and J gave up 6 bases; unmatched junction bases: 8. The CDR3 spells CSGGQGIGEQYF. In DNA, the CDR3 is TGCAGCGGTGGACAGGGAATCGGCGAGCAGTACTTC.

This chain joins TRBV28 and TRBJ2-7, with D maybe TRBD1 (5 bases). The germline gives CDR1 MDHEN, CDR2 SYDVKM. V was pared by 7 bases and J by 0 bases, with 16 bases between. The CDR3 loop spans 15 amino acids. The CDR3 region is CASTNGRTYSYEQYF. CDR3 nucleotide sequence: TGTGCCAGCACCAACGGACGGACATACTCCTACGAGCAGTACTTC.

The chain joins TRBV5-4 to TRBJ2-3; 9 bases agree with TRBD2. Germline V CDR1 and CDR2: SGHNT, YYREEE (reference sequence). J lost 5 bases, V lost 2 bases, and 3 bases had no gene match. The CDR3 length is 14 residues. CDR3 in amino acids: CASSLAGGGDTQYF. DNA of the CDR3: TGTGCCAGCAGCTTAGCGGGGGGAGGAGATACGCAGTATTTT.

The sample holds one count of this clone. The V gene is TRBV24-1, the J gene TRBJ2-1, with 7 bases lining up with TRBD2. The CDR3 has 14 residues. CDR1 is KGHDR and CDR2 is SFDVKD in the germline V gene. V trimming: 0 bases; J trimming: 7 bases; junction bases outside the gene matches: 2. The CDR3 spells CATSDLTGRNEQFF. The CDR3 DNA reads TGTGCCACCAGTGATTTGACCGGGAGGAATGAGCAGTTCTTC.